This TCR beta chain is drawn from a study of regulatory T cells in long-lasting Graves disease. Broader study findings: Less diverse TCR repertoires were seen in persistent Graves' patients than in newly diagnosed ones. Favored usage of TRBV28, TRBJ1-2 and TRBJ2-5 was recorded in persistent disease. Accuracy may have been reduced by the small sample size.

After removal of 0 bases from V and 6 bases from J, the junction contained 13 bases not matched to a gene. CDR1 is SEHNR, CDR2 FQNEAQ, per germline (reference sequence). The CDR3 is 17 residues long. As for time point: newly diagnosed GD, antithyroid drugs for less than 3 months. The authors made the TCR library using RNA they extracted from PBMCs. This clonotype was observed many times. Antigen specificity is unknown. Arm-PCR with iRepertoire HTBI primers amplified the CDR3 regions for these TCR beta libraries. TCRdb recomputed calls from the multiplex PCR reads with MiXCR, one row per CDR3 protein. The sample has about 420,000 distinct CDR3 sequences, about 15% seen once. The same sample was also used in a study of T cells in Graves' hyperthyroidism and ophthalmopathy. That source notes: Using 13 V-J features, a model discriminated ophthalmopathy from stable hyperthyroidism.

This specimen was peripheral blood mononuclear cells (PBMCs), taken at new diagnosis, from a patient treated with antithyroid drugs. The rearrangement links TRBV7-9 to TRBJ2-7; 8 bases map to TRBD1. The TCR originated in a woman under 30 with Graves disease. The DNA for the CDR3 is TGTGCCAGCAGCTTAGCCTCATCGACGGACAGGGAAGTCGAGCAGTACTTC. Protein product: CASSLASSTDREVEQYF.